The entry that follows covers one TCR beta chain sequence. This CDR3 is built from 15 residues. CDR1 and CDR2 from the germline V gene are MNHEY and SMNVEV (reference sequence). V was pared by 7 bases and J by 10 bases, with 20 bases between. This record belongs to a study of T-cell memory formation after mild COVID-19. TCRdb redid the calling of the 5' RACE reads with MiXCR, one entry per CDR3 protein. The sample consists of approximately 290,000 distinct CDR3 sequences, approximately 15% of them appearing once. This chain uses TRBV27 with TRBJ1-6, with D perhaps matching TRBD1 (5 bases). The sequencing sample was made of PBMCs or a T cell subset sorted from them (not recorded which). This receptor was taken from a young man who had mild COVID-19 (a few samples of this study predate the infection). Cell type and time point are not known. The CDR3 coding sequence is TGTGCCAGCAACTTCTGGGGGGATTTTAACTCACCCCTCCACTTT. Its translation: CASNFWGDFNSPLHF.